Here is one TCR beta chain with its context. The repertoire was sequenced with immunoSEQ multiplex PCR; TCRdb's copy has only in-frame clones and lacks some. This table has about 54,000 clones, under 95% appearing once. These data come from a study of OX40 agonist ivuxolimab in advanced cancers. Germline V gives CDR1 MGHRA, CDR2 YSYEKL. The CDR3 contains 18 residues. After removal of 0 bases from V and 4 bases from J, the junction contained 15 bases not matched to a gene. Here the sequenced sample was CD4+ or CD8+ T cells sorted from blood, taken in a trial of the OX40 agonist ivuxolimab. This chain uses TRBV4-1 with TRBJ2-7; 7 bases agree with TRBD2. The sequence came from an adult with an advanced solid tumor such as melanoma, head and neck, liver or kidney cancer. DNA for the CDR3: TGCGCCAGCAGCCAAGAGCTCCAAGCTAGCGGTGGGGTTTACGAGCAGTACTTC. Residues: CASSQELQASGGVYEQYF.